This T cell receptor beta chain was obtained from a study of T cell responses to AZD1222 COVID-19 vaccine. Study-wide results and caveats: The study found Spike-specific TCR breadth and depth rose after two AZD1222 doses. Donors, mostly white British, included more females; clonal diversity was possibly underestimated.

Concerning this clone itself: Its antigen is not identified.

Profiling relied on immunoSEQ multiplex PCR, and the TCRdb table lists in-frame clones only, not all of them. Of 150,000 or so clones in the sample, around nine tenths are singletons; the top ten hold roughly 5%. Germline values: CDR1 SEHNR, CDR2 FQNEAQ (reference sequence). V was cut by 1 base and J by 7 bases, with 11 bases left in between. The CDR3 consists of 13 residues. The starting material was peripheral blood, obtained on day 0 of AZD1222 vaccination. The origin of this receptor is an adult in good health. The chain combines TRBV7-9 with TRBJ2-7; D tentatively fits TRBD1 or TRBD2 (5 bases each). CDR3 amino acids: CASSLGGRWEQYF. DNA of the CDR3: TGTGCCAGCAGCTTAGGGGGGAGATGGGAGCAGTACTTC.